These 30 T cell receptor beta chains originate from one sample sequenced in a study of shared clonotypes between healthy human individuals. Libraries were prepared by immunoSEQ multiplex PCR; TCRdb keeps only in-frame clonotypes and omits some of them. There are around 370,000 clones in the sample; 90% to 97% occur only once, and about 0.32% lies in the top ten. Sequenced material: memory CD8+ T cells sorted from blood. Noted subset: CD45RO+ cells pooled with CCR7-negative TemRA cells. The source of these receptors is a man aged 25-45 years in good health.

The CDR3 bases are TGTGCCAGCAGCGCCCAGCTCTCGGGGGCCACAGATACGCAGTATTTT. Translation gives CASSAQLSGATDTQYF. The chain joins TRBV7-9 to TRBJ2-3, with D tentatively TRBD1 or TRBD2 (6 bases each). Trimming removed 5 bases at V and 2 bases at J, with 17 bases between. CDR1 and CDR2 from the germline V gene are SEHNR and FQNEAQ (reference sequence). The CDR3 covers 16 residues.

This chain uses TRBV27 with TRBJ2-3, with D uncertain. Germline V gene lookup returns CDR1 MNHEY and CDR2 SMNVEV (reference sequence). The V end lost 0 bases, the J end lost 4 bases, and 5 bases lay between the germline ends. The CDR3 sequence is 13 residues long. The chain's CDR3 is CASSLSVADTQYF. As DNA, the CDR3 is TGTGCCAGCAGTTTATCGGTGGCAGATACGCAGTATTTT.

V and J are TRBV5-4 and TRBJ2-5, with 10 bases fitting TRBD2. In germline, CDR1 is SGHNT, CDR2 YYREEE (reference sequence). This CDR3 is 14 amino acids long. The V and J ends lost 0 bases and 4 bases, in that order; junction bases with no gene match: 0. Here the CDR3 reads CASSLGLAGETQYF. The CDR3 DNA is TGTGCCAGCAGCTTGGGACTAGCGGGAGAGACCCAGTACTTC.

The chain joins TRBV5-8 to TRBJ2-7; no definite D call. V shed 5 bases and J shed 1 base, with 7 bases lying between them. The CDR3 contains 12 residues. Germline CDR1 reads SGHTS; CDR2 reads YDEGEE. The DNA for the CDR3 is TGTGCCAGCAGGGCTAGGTCCTACGAGCAGTACTTC. Protein: CASRARSYEQYF.

The chain couples TRBV28 to TRBJ1-3; D is perhaps TRBD1 (5 bases). The V and J ends lost 3 bases and 4 bases respectively, with 13 bases between them. The length of the CDR3 is 15 residues. Germline V gives CDR1 MDHEN, CDR2 SYDVKM. The CDR3 here is CASSFTEGPGNTIYF. The CDR3 nucleotides read TGTGCCAGCAGTTTCACAGAGGGACCAGGAAACACCATATATTTT.

The chain combines TRBV4-2 with TRBJ2-1, with TRBD1 matching 7 bases. The V segment lost 3 bases and the J segment 3 bases; nucleotides outside the gene matches: 8. This CDR3 has 16 residues. Germline lookup yields CDR1 LGHNA and CDR2 YNFKEQ. The CDR3 loop reads CASSQAPGQNYNEQFF. CDR3 DNA: TGTGCCAGCAGCCAGGCCCCGGGACAGAACTACAATGAGCAGTTCTTC.

V usage is TRBV15 and J usage is TRBJ2-7; 9 bases are a match to TRBD1. Germline V lookup: CDR1 LNHNV, CDR2 YYDKDF (reference sequence). The CDR3 spans 16 residues. V shed 0 bases and J 1 base; nucleotides not matched to a gene: 4. CDR3 amino acids: CATSRDPGTGSYEQYF. CDR3 nucleotides: TGTGCCACCAGCAGAGACCCCGGGACAGGGTCCTACGAGCAGTACTTC.

The J gene is TRBJ2-6, the V gene TRBV5-4, with D possibly matching TRBD1 (6 bases). Germline V gene sequence: CDR1 SGHNT, CDR2 YYREEE (reference sequence). The ends were cut back, 4 bases at V and 4 bases at J, with 12 bases in the middle. The CDR3 runs to 15 residues. The CDR3 loop reads CASSPQGSGANVLTF. The CDR3 nucleotides read TGTGCCAGCAGCCCACAGGGCTCCGGGGCCAACGTCCTGACTTTC.

This clone was picked up one time. The sample contains more than one DNA sequence encoding this CDR3. The chain employs TRBV5-6 and TRBJ1-5; D is perhaps TRBD1 (5 bases). V was pared by 1 base and J by 1 base, with 6 bases between. Germline assignment: CDR1 SGHDT and CDR2 YYEEEE. The CDR3 length is 14 residues. The CDR3 DNA sequence: TGTGCCAGCAGCTTGACAGGAAGCAATCAGCCCCAGCATTTT. Encoded protein: CASSLTGSNQPQHF.

This chain links TRBV5-1 with TRBJ2-3; no clear D gene. CDR1 is SGHRS, CDR2 YFSETQ, per germline. The V and J ends lost 0 bases and 0 bases respectively, with 8 bases between them. This CDR3 spans 15 amino acids. DNA for the CDR3: TGCGCCAGCAGCTTGGTGGAAACTAGCACAGATACGCAGTATTTT. As protein: CASSLVETSTDTQYF.

The V gene is TRBV5-5, the J gene TRBJ2-7; D remains ambiguous. The CDR3 loop spans 14 amino acids. The V end was cut by 0 bases, the J end by 0 bases, with 7 bases between. Germline V CDR1 and CDR2: SGHKS, YYEKEE (reference sequence). DNA of the CDR3: TGTGCCAGCAGCTTGGGTCCATCCTCCTACGAGCAGTACTTC. It specifies CASSLGPSSYEQYF.

The chain joins TRBV10-3 to TRBJ2-5, with 11 bases aligning to TRBD2. Germline CDR1 is ENHRY and CDR2 is SYGVKD. The CDR3 extends over 11 amino acids. Trimming removed 10 bases from V and 5 bases from J; junction bases left unmatched: 0. For the CDR3, the DNA is TGTGCCACTAGCGGGAGGGAGACCCAGTACTTC. Protein product: CATSGRETQYF.

J is TRBJ1-5 and V is TRBV30; D is unresolved. Trimming shortened V by 5 bases and J by 1 base, and 9 bases separated the two germline ends. Germline CDR1 and CDR2: GTSNPN and SVGIG (reference sequence). This CDR3 has 13 residues. The CDR3 coding sequence is TGTGCCTGGTCCGAACAGAGCAATCAGCCCCAGCATTTT. It specifies CAWSEQSNQPQHF.

CDR3 DNA: TGTGCCAGCAGGAGGGGACAGGGACGGGAAGCTTTCTTT. It encodes CASRRGQGREAFF. The chain couples TRBV6-6 to TRBJ1-1, with 9 positions matching TRBD1. Germline CDR1 MNHNY, CDR2 SVGAGI (reference sequence). V lost 6 bases, J lost 8 bases, and 7 bases stayed unmatched. The length of the CDR3 is 13 residues.

The chain is built from TRBV19 and TRBJ2-2; possible D gene TRBD1, 6 bases. The V and J ends lost 5 bases and 4 bases respectively, with 14 bases between them. The germline V gene encodes CDR1 LNHDA and CDR2 SQIVND (reference sequence). This CDR3 is built from 15 residues. CDR3 sequence reads: CASSPTGLATGELFF. Here the CDR3 DNA reads TGTGCCAGTAGTCCCACAGGGTTGGCCACCGGGGAGCTGTTTTTT. The full variable domain, with the rest looked up from reference TRBV19 and TRBJ2-2, is DGGITQSPKYLFRKEGQNVTLSCEQNLNHDAMYWYRQDPGQGLRLIYYSQIVNDFQKGDIAEGYSVSREKKESFPLTVTSAQKNPTAFYLCASSPTGLATGELFFGEGSRLTVL.

V usage is TRBV18 and J usage is TRBJ2-7, with TRBD2 matching 9 bases. The CDR3 sequence is 17 residues long. The junction had 12 bases not matched to a gene; V was cut back by 0 bases and J by 6 bases. Germline CDR1 is KGHSH and CDR2 is LQKENI. CDR3: CASSPPRSSGSRGEQYF. In DNA form, the CDR3 reads TGTGCCAGCTCACCACCGAGAAGTAGCGGGAGCCGGGGCGAGCAGTACTTC. The full variable domain, with the rest looked up from reference TRBV18 and TRBJ2-7, is NAGVMQNPRHLVRRRGQEARLRCSPMKGHSHVYWYRQLPEEGLKFMVYLQKENIIDESGMPKERFSAEFPKEGPSILRIQQVVRGDSAAYFCASSPPRSSGSRGEQYFGPGTRLTVT.

This clone was recorded only once. The chain uses TRBV28 and TRBJ1-2; 8 nucleotides align to TRBD1. The CDR3 is made up of 15 amino acids. J gave up 4 bases and V 6 bases, and 10 bases lay outside the gene matches. Germline V CDR1 and CDR2: MDHEN, SYDVKM. The CDR3 DNA reads as TGTGCCAGCAGACCGCGGGACAGGCCGGGCTATGGCTACACCTTC. Protein sequence: CASRPRDRPGYGYTF.

The genes are TRBV28 and TRBJ2-5; D unresolved. Germline CDR1 is MDHEN and CDR2 is SYDVKM. With 6 bases removed from V and 4 bases from J, the gap between germline ends came to 12 bases. The CDR3 has 13 residues. In DNA, the CDR3 is TGTGCCAGCAGAAGGCCCCACACAGAGACCCAGTACTTC. Protein: CASRRPHTETQYF.

This sequence joins TRBV2 and TRBJ2-7, with 7 bases matching TRBD2. Germline values: CDR1 SNHLY, CDR2 FYNNEI. The CDR3 runs to 12 residues. J gave up 0 bases and V 8 bases, and 1 base lay outside the gene matches. CDR3 sequence (DNA): TGTGCCAGCCGCGGGAGCTCCTACGAGCAGTACTTC. This translates into CASRGSSYEQYF.

The chain couples TRBV10-2 to TRBJ1-5, with unresolved D. V lost 4 bases, J lost 3 bases, and 4 bases lay in between. Germline CDR1 and CDR2: WSHSY and SAAADI. The CDR3 sequence is 12 residues long. The DNA for the CDR3 is TGCGCCAGCAGTGGACACAATCAGCCCCAGCATTTT. It is translated as CASSGHNQPQHF.

The rearrangement joins TRBV6-1 to TRBJ2-1; TRBD1 is a possible D gene (5 bases). Germline CDR1 and CDR2: MNHNS and SASEGT. The V end was cut by 11 bases, the J end by 3 bases, with 17 bases between. CDR3 length equals 14 residues. The CDR3 bases are TGTGCCGTTTCTCGAACAGGATTCTACAATGAGCAGTTCTTC. Translation: CAVSRTGFYNEQFF.

The rearrangement links TRBV30 to TRBJ1-6, with unresolved D. Trimming shortened V by 1 base and J by 4 bases, and 8 bases separated the two germline ends. The CDR3 runs 14 residues. CDR1 and CDR2 (germline): GTSNPN, SVGIG (reference sequence). This CDR3 is CAWSGEDYNSPLHF. The CDR3 DNA is TGTGCCTGGAGTGGGGAGGATTATAATTCACCCCTCCACTTT.

The V gene is TRBV30, the J gene TRBJ2-1; 7 bases are a match to TRBD2. This CDR3 comprises 14 residues. The J segment lost 9 bases and the V segment lost 2 bases, leaving 10 bases of the junction unmatched. Germline assignment: CDR1 GTSNPN and CDR2 SVGIG (reference sequence). CDR3: CAWSSLGRAGEQFF. In DNA form, the CDR3 reads TGTGCCTGGAGTTCTCTGGGGAGGGCCGGTGAGCAGTTCTTC.

This sequence joins TRBV7-9 and TRBJ2-1; 10 nucleotides match TRBD2. Germline-derived CDR1 and CDR2 are SEHNR and FQNEAQ (reference sequence). The J segment lost 9 bases and the V segment lost 0 bases, leaving 11 bases of the junction unmatched. The CDR3 sequence is 17 residues long. The chain's CDR3 is CASSLALAGDIYAEQFF. In DNA form, the CDR3 reads TGTGCCAGCAGCTTAGCGCTAGCGGGAGATATCTACGCTGAGCAGTTCTTC.

The chain combines TRBV5-1 with TRBJ2-1, with 16 positions matching TRBD2. The length of the CDR3 is 17 residues. In germline, CDR1 is SGHRS, CDR2 YFSETQ. V dropped 0 bases and J dropped 4; count of bases not matched to a gene: 1. The CDR3 DNA reads TGCGCCAGCAGCTTGGGGGGACTAGCGGGAGGGTACAATGAGCAGTTCTTC. Its protein product is CASSLGGLAGGYNEQFF.

A single count supports this clone. The chain carries TRBV7-9 and TRBJ2-7; 12 bases fit TRBD1. The CDR3 extends over 16 amino acids. From germline, CDR1 is SEHNR and CDR2 FQNEAQ (reference sequence). V lost 5 bases and J lost 2; bases outside the gene matches: 7. The CDR3 DNA follows: TGTGCCAGCAGCATGGGACAGGGGGCAGTCCCCTACGAGCAGTACTTC. This translates into CASSMGQGAVPYEQYF.

This clone showed up just once. The chain combines TRBV7-9 with TRBJ1-3, with D possibly TRBD1 on 5 matching bases. The length of the CDR3 is 16 residues. The V end lost 5 bases, the J end lost 2 bases, and 16 bases lay between the germline ends. Germline V gene sequence: CDR1 SEHNR, CDR2 FQNEAQ (reference sequence). CDR3 loop: CASSKGTTKAGNTIYF. The CDR3 DNA is TGTGCCAGCAGCAAGGGGACTACTAAGGCTGGAAACACCATATATTTT.

V gene TRBV15 combines with J gene TRBJ2-5; D may be TRBD1 (6 bases). Between the trimmed V and J ends, which lost 0 bases and 5 bases, there was a span of 19 bases. The CDR3 is 17 residues long. Per germline, CDR1 LNHNV and CDR2 YYDKDF (reference sequence). The CDR3 reads CATSRDFWQGRIETQYF. Here the CDR3 DNA reads TGTGCCACCAGCAGAGATTTTTGGCAGGGGCGTATTGAGACCCAGTACTTC.

This clone appeared a single time. This chain joins TRBV2 and TRBJ2-1; D is unresolved. Looked up from germline, CDR1 is SNHLY and CDR2 is FYNNEI. V lost 2 bases and J 1 base, leaving 9 bases between the germline ends. CDR3 length: 15 residues. The CDR3 region has the DNA TGTGCCAGCAGTGAAACGCACCTATCCTACAATGAGCAGTTCTTC. It specifies CASSETHLSYNEQFF. Supplemented by reference TRBV2 and TRBJ2-1, the full variable domain reads EPEVTQTPSHQVTQMGQEVILRCVPISNHLYFYWYRQILGQKVEFLVSFYNNEISEKSEIFDDQFSVERPDGSNFTLKIRSTKLEDSAMYFCASSETHLSYNEQFFGPGTRLTVL.

The chain couples TRBV5-1 to TRBJ2-7; D call uncertain. CDR1 and CDR2 (germline): SGHRS, YFSETQ. The V end was cut by 0 bases, the J end by 2 bases, with 12 bases between. The CDR3 sequence is 15 residues long. This chain's CDR3 is CASSLGVAGPYEQYF. CDR3 nucleotides: TGCGCCAGCAGCTTGGGGGTAGCCGGGCCCTACGAGCAGTACTTC. Supplemented by reference TRBV5-1 and TRBJ2-7, the full variable domain reads KAGVTQTPRYLIKTRGQQVTLSCSPISGHRSVSWYQQTPGQGLQFLFEYFSETQRNKGNFPGRFSGRQFSNSRSEMNVSTLELGDSALYLCASSLGVAGPYEQYFGPGTRLTVT.